The present entry profiles one T cell receptor beta chain with its context. The CDR3 is 15 residues long. Germline V gene data show CDR1 as SGHRS and CDR2 as YFSETQ. The sample comes from a study of technical replicates of blood from a few donors. Sequencing used immunoSEQ multiplex PCR; TCRdb keeps in-frame clones, though not all of them. The table shows about 66,000 clones, with around nine tenths occurring only once. The rearrangement links TRBV5-1 to TRBJ2-7; tentatively, D is TRBD1 (6 bases). The source of this sequence is a human donor in good health. Some clones in this sample may be carry-over from other donors' samples. Input material: PBMCs. The CDR3 spells CVTQVMAGDSYEQYF. The DNA of the CDR3 is TGCGTTACACAGGTTATGGCAGGGGATTCCTACGAGCAGTACTTC.